The 18 T cell receptor beta chains in this list originate from one sample, sequenced in a study of T cell changes during pregnancy in multiple sclerosis. The repertoire was sequenced with immunoSEQ multiplex PCR; TCRdb's copy has only in-frame clones and lacks some. The sample holds around 77,000 clones; over 85% are singletons and the top ten take more than 0.9%. The material sequenced was peripheral blood, taken in the third trimester of pregnancy. The receptor source for this set is a female donor with multiple sclerosis, enrolled in a pregnancy study.

V and J are TRBV28 and TRBJ1-4; the D gene is possibly TRBD1 (5 bases). CDR3 length: 13 amino acids. V was pared by 4 bases and J by 5 bases, with 8 bases between. Germline V gives CDR1 MDHEN, CDR2 SYDVKM. The CDR3 sequence is CASSSGGNEKLFF. The CDR3 DNA sequence: TGTGCCAGCAGTTCGGGGGGGAATGAAAAACTGTTTTTT.

The rearrangement joins TRBV7-9 to TRBJ2-3; TRBD2 aligns across 9 bases. The CDR3 totals 15 residues. Unmatched junction bases numbered 1, after V lost 1 base and J lost 2 bases. CDR1 and CDR2 from the germline V gene are SEHNR and FQNEAQ (reference sequence). The CDR3: CASSLGTSDTDTQYF. CDR3 coding DNA: TGTGCCAGCAGCTTAGGGACTAGCGACACAGATACGCAGTATTTT.

This clone appeared once. The rearrangement joins TRBV6-1 to TRBJ2-5; tentatively, D is TRBD2 (6 bases). This CDR3 region has 15 residues. The germline V gene encodes CDR1 MNHNS and CDR2 SASEGT. V lost 3 bases to trimming and J lost 1 base, with 12 bases between them. CDR3 sequence (DNA): TGTGCCAGCAGTGAGAGAGCGGGCCGCCAAGAGACCCAGTACTTC. Protein sequence: CASSERAGRQETQYF.

V usage is TRBV7-9 and J usage is TRBJ2-5; D gene uncertain. V shed 5 bases and J shed 1 base, with 8 bases lying between them. Looked up from germline, CDR1 is SEHNR and CDR2 is FQNEAQ (reference sequence). CDR3 length: 13 residues. CDR3 loop: CASSLYSQETQYF. DNA of the CDR3: TGTGCCAGCAGCCTGTACAGCCAAGAGACCCAGTACTTC.

V usage is TRBV5-1 and J usage is TRBJ2-2; 10 bases are a match to TRBD2. The length of the CDR3 is 18 residues. Germline CDR1 and CDR2: SGHRS and YFSETQ. V lost 5 bases and J lost 2; bases outside the gene matches: 12. CDR3 protein: CASRPWTSGYSNTGELFF. CDR3 coding DNA: TGCGCCAGCAGACCTTGGACTAGCGGTTATTCAAACACCGGGGAGCTGTTTTTT.

This chain joins TRBV4-1 and TRBJ1-2; 7 bases map to TRBD1. Germline trimming cut 3 bases from V and 2 bases from J; bases unmatched to any gene: 9. Germline assignment: CDR1 MGHRA and CDR2 YSYEKL. The CDR3 totals 16 residues. CDR3 nucleotide sequence: TGCGCCAGCAGCCAGATAGACAGGGAAAGAAACTATGGCTACACCTTC. It translates to CASSQIDRERNYGYTF.

This rearrangement joins TRBV19 to TRBJ1-1; TRBD1 aligns across 10 bases. The CDR3 totals 15 residues. The germline V gene has CDR1 LNHDA and CDR2 SQIVND (reference sequence). V was pared by 6 bases and J by 1 base, with 5 bases of the junction left unmatched. The CDR3: CASSEGDRGNTEAFF. The DNA for the CDR3 is TGTGCCAGTAGCGAAGGGGACAGGGGGAACACTGAAGCTTTCTTT.

The chain carries TRBV10-1 and TRBJ2-3; D is perhaps TRBD2 (6 bases). The germline gives CDR1 WNHNN, CDR2 SYGVQD (reference sequence). Trimming stripped 4 bases from V and 0 bases from J, with 8 bases between. There are 14 residues in the CDR3. The CDR3 region has the DNA TGCGCCAGCAGTGGGAGGGAGAGCACAGATACGCAGTATTTT. It is translated as CASSGRESTDTQYF.

In its sample, this clone was seen a few times. CDR3 sequence reads: CASSYGQLYEQYF. CDR3 sequence (DNA): TGTGCCAGCAGCTACGGACAGCTCTACGAGCAGTACTTC. The chain joins TRBV7-9 to TRBJ2-7; D perhaps matches TRBD1 (6 bases). The CDR3 length is 13 residues. V was trimmed by 4 bases and J by 3 bases, leaving 10 bases between them. Germline V gives CDR1 SEHNR, CDR2 FQNEAQ (reference sequence).

This rearrangement joins TRBV19 to TRBJ1-1; 7 bases agree with TRBD1. The CDR3 extends over 14 amino acids. Per germline, CDR1 LNHDA and CDR2 SQIVND (reference sequence). J was trimmed by 3 bases and V by 5 bases; bases with no gene match: 6. The chain's CDR3 is CASSAQGTYTEAFF. In DNA form, the CDR3 reads TGTGCCAGTAGTGCACAGGGGACATACACTGAAGCTTTCTTT.

J is TRBJ2-7 and V is TRBV5-6; D is possibly TRBD2 (6 bases). The CDR3 length is 13 residues. Trimming took 7 bases from V and 0 from J, leaving 11 bases between them. Germline V CDR1 and CDR2: SGHDT, YYEEEE. The CDR3 DNA is TGTGCCAGCGACCGGGGGACCTCCTACGAGCAGTACTTC. Its protein product is CASDRGTSYEQYF.

The chain carries TRBV9 and TRBJ1-1; maybe TRBD1 (6 bases). The CDR3 has 16 residues. Trimming removed 0 bases at V and 7 bases at J, with 19 bases between. Germline lookup yields CDR1 SGDLS and CDR2 YYNGEE. The chain's CDR3 is CASSVGQGISTVEAFF. The CDR3 bases are TGTGCCAGCAGCGTAGGGCAGGGGATCAGCACTGTTGAAGCTTTCTTT. Full variable domain (rest looked up from reference TRBV9 and TRBJ1-1): DSGVTQTPKHLITATGQRVTLRCSPRSGDLSVYWYQQSLDQGLQFLIQYYNGEERAKGNILERFSAQQFPDLHSELNLSSLELGDSALYFCASSVGQGISTVEAFFGQGTRLTVV.

This chain joins TRBV5-4 and TRBJ2-5, with 8 nucleotides matching TRBD1. The CDR3 spans 15 residues. Germline V gene sequence: CDR1 SGHNT, CDR2 YYREEE (reference sequence). V lost 0 bases, J lost 4 bases, and 5 bases stayed unmatched. Here the CDR3 reads CASSLVTGAGETQYF. Written as DNA, the CDR3 is TGTGCCAGCAGCTTGGTGACAGGGGCGGGAGAGACCCAGTACTTC.

The chain joins TRBV7-6 to TRBJ2-2; TRBD1 might be the D (5 bases). The CDR3 sequence is 13 residues long. The V gene's germline CDR1 is SGHVS and CDR2 FNYEAQ. V was trimmed by 6 bases and J by 6 bases, leaving 11 bases between them. The CDR3 bases are TGTGCCAGCAGTCTAGGGGTACCCGGGGAGCTGTTTTTT. Translating it yields CASSLGVPGELFF.

The chain recombines TRBV19 with TRBJ2-1, with 14 positions matching TRBD2. Germline loops: CDR1 LNHDA, CDR2 SQIVND (reference sequence). This CDR3 is 17 amino acids long. Germline trimming cut 7 bases from V and 7 bases from J; bases unmatched to any gene: 12. The CDR3 DNA follows: TGTGCCAGTACCCCGGTCCCGGGACTAGCGGGAGATAATGAGCAGTTCTTC. Residues: CASTPVPGLAGDNEQFF.

This rearrangement joins TRBV6-6 to TRBJ1-1; 9 bases align to TRBD1. The V and J ends lost 11 bases and 5 bases, in that order; junction bases with no gene match: 6. CDR3 length: 12 amino acids. Germline assignment: CDR1 MNHNY and CDR2 SVGAGI (reference sequence). CDR3 sequence reads: CAGRDRATEAFF. The CDR3 nucleotides read TGTGCCGGCCGGGACAGGGCAACTGAAGCTTTCTTT.

The chain employs TRBV6-1 and TRBJ2-1; TRBD1 matches 7 bases. CDR1 and CDR2 (germline): MNHNS, SASEGT. With 1 base clipped from V and 7 bases from J, the junction kept 10 bases outside the gene matches. CDR3 size: 16 residues. The CDR3 nucleotides read TGTGCCAGCAGTGAAGGGTTCAGGACAGGTTCGAATGAGCAGTTCTTC. Protein product: CASSEGFRTGSNEQFF.

The chain combines TRBV19 with TRBJ1-1, with D perhaps TRBD1 (6 bases). CDR3 size: 16 residues. V was trimmed by 7 bases and J by 0 bases, leaving 18 bases between them. Germline-derived CDR1 and CDR2 are LNHDA and SQIVND (reference sequence). CDR3 amino acids: CASTTQGSPLNTEAFF. CDR3 DNA: TGTGCCAGTACCACACAGGGTTCGCCCTTGAACACTGAAGCTTTCTTT. The whole variable domain, remainder taken from reference TRBV19 and TRBJ1-1, is DGGITQSPKYLFRKEGQNVTLSCEQNLNHDAMYWYRQDPGQGLRLIYYSQIVNDFQKGDIAEGYSVSREKKESFPLTVTSAQKNPTAFYLCASTTQGSPLNTEAFFGQGTRLTVV.